The source of this T cell receptor beta chain is a study of blood T cell repertoires in COVID-19. In the study overall: From T cells, B-cell-depleted T cells, or PBMCs came the material, which was cDNA or gDNA.

The count of this clone is one. The V end was cut by 6 bases, the J end by 2 bases, with 7 bases between. This CDR3 has 13 residues. CDR1 and CDR2 from the germline V gene are KGHDR and SFDVKD. The method was immunoSEQ multiplex PCR; TCRdb's version includes in-frame clones alone and lacks a portion of them. The repertoire holds over 300,000 clones, with around 83% as singletons. The TCR originated in a woman aged 50 to 60 with acute or convalescent COVID-19. Sequencing was done on a sample of peripheral blood. This chain uses TRBV24-1 with TRBJ1-5; possibly TRBD1 for D (5 bases). The CDR3 region is CATSPGGNQPQHF. CDR3 in DNA: TGTGCCACCAGTCCGGGGGGCAATCAGCCCCAGCATTTT.